Below, 14 T cell receptor beta chains from the same sample are listed, as sequenced in a study of blood T cell repertoires in COVID-19. Repertoires were generated with immunoSEQ multiplex PCR, while TCRdb's copy carries only in-frame clones and drops some. Of about 530,000 clones listed, around nine tenths are singletons. Sequencing input: peripheral blood. The receptors come from a woman aged 45 to 65 with COVID-19, enrolled during active disease.

The chain links TRBV9 to TRBJ2-1; D might be TRBD2 (6 bases). V was shortened by 2 bases and J by 9 bases, with 15 bases between the two germline ends. CDR3 length: 14 amino acids. Germline V gene sequence: CDR1 SGDLS, CDR2 YYNGEE. CDR3 residues: CASSVHRGKGEQFF. The CDR3 region has the DNA TGTGCCAGCAGCGTCCATCGGGGGAAGGGTGAGCAGTTCTTC.

V and J are TRBV10-3 and TRBJ2-1; the match to TRBD1 covers 7 bases. V shed 8 bases, J shed 2 bases, and the junction held 3 bases outside the gene matches. The CDR3 spans 13 residues. Per the germline V gene, CDR1 is ENHRY and CDR2 is SYGVKD. CDR3 loop: CAIGQEAYNEQFF. CDR3 nucleotide sequence: TGTGCCATCGGACAGGAAGCCTACAATGAGCAGTTCTTC.

CDR3 sequence: CAYNGIYYGYTF. The CDR3 region has the DNA TGTGCCTATAACGGGATCTACTATGGCTACACCTTC. The J gene is TRBJ1-2, the V gene TRBV30; D is uncertain. This CDR3 contains 12 residues. The germline gives CDR1 GTSNPN, CDR2 SVGIG (reference sequence). V gave up 7 bases and J gave up 3 bases, with 12 bases separating them.

This clone was found once. The junction departs from the called germline gene at one end, perhaps through a read error. The chain employs TRBV6-5 and TRBJ2-2; 11 nucleotides line up with TRBD2. There are 15 residues in the CDR3. Germline CDR1 MNHEY, CDR2 SVGAGI. CDR3 nucleotide sequence: TGTGCCAGCAGTTCTAGCGGGGGGAACCCCGGGGAGCTGTTTTTT. This sequence encodes CASSSSGGNPGELFF.

The rearrangement joins TRBV19 to TRBJ1-2, with D uncertain. Trimming pared 4 bases from V and 5 bases from J, leaving 11 bases between. This CDR3 has 13 amino acids. Germline V CDR1 and CDR2: LNHDA, SQIVND (reference sequence). This CDR3 reads CASSTNAQYGYTF. The CDR3 bases are TGTGCCAGTAGTACCAACGCACAGTATGGCTACACCTTC.

V is TRBV11-2 and J is TRBJ1-4; 10 positions agree with TRBD1. CDR3 size: 17 residues. Germline CDR1 SGHAT, CDR2 FQNNGV. Trimming cost V 5 bases and J 8 bases; bases outside gene matches: 14. CDR3 sequence reads: CASSQYPRDRGEEKLFF. In DNA form, the CDR3 reads TGTGCCAGCAGCCAATACCCCCGGGACAGGGGTGAAGAAAAACTGTTTTTT.

The CDR3 spells CASSLGLAATYNEQFF. The CDR3 DNA is TGTGCCAGCAGCTTGGGACTAGCGGCAACCTACAATGAGCAGTTCTTC. J is TRBJ2-1 and V is TRBV5-5; TRBD2 matches 9 bases. In germline, CDR1 is SGHKS, CDR2 YYEKEE (reference sequence). The CDR3 runs to 16 residues. Trimming at V came to 0 bases and at J to 2 bases, leaving 3 bases not matched to a gene.

V usage is TRBV30 and J usage is TRBJ2-7; 10 bases are shared with TRBD2. The V gene's germline CDR1 is GTSNPN and CDR2 SVGIG (reference sequence). The CDR3 is 14 residues long. Trimming cost V 1 base and J 2 bases; bases outside gene matches: 2. The CDR3 nucleotides are TGTGCCTGGAGTGGAAGCGGGGGGGCCTACGAGCAGTACTTC. Protein: CAWSGSGGAYEQYF. The entire variable domain, with the rest obtained from reference TRBV30 and TRBJ2-7, is as follows: SQTIHQWPATLVQPVGSPLSLECTVEGTSNPNLYWYRQAAGRGLQLLFYSVGIGQISSEVPQNLSASRPQDRQFILSSKKLLLSDSGFYLCAWSGSGGAYEQYFGPGTRLTVT.

The chain is built from TRBV11-1 and TRBJ1-2, with 9 bases fitting TRBD1. J was trimmed by 11 bases and V by 7 bases; bases with no gene match: 8. The CDR3 extends over 12 amino acids. Germline V gives CDR1 SGHAT, CDR2 FQDESV (reference sequence). CDR3 coding DNA: TGTGCCAGCATCCGGGACAGGGTCGGTTACACCTTC. The encoded protein is CASIRDRVGYTF.

This chain links TRBV3-1 (or the pseudogene TRBV3-2) with TRBJ1-3; D is unclear. The CDR3 is 15 amino acids. V lost 4 bases and J 0 bases, leaving 10 bases between the germline ends. CDR1 and CDR2 from the germline V gene are LGHDT and YNNKEL (reference sequence). The CDR3 loop is CASSPRTDSGNTIYF. CDR3 DNA: TGTGCCAGCAGCCCCCGCACTGACTCTGGAAACACCATATATTTT.

This rearrangement joins TRBV7-9 to TRBJ1-4, with 8 bases fitting TRBD1. The CDR3 sequence is 17 residues long. The V gene's germline CDR1 is SEHNR and CDR2 FQNEAQ (reference sequence). V lost 5 bases and J lost 7; bases outside the gene matches: 15. CDR3 nucleotide sequence: TGTGCCAGCAGCGTCGGACAGGGAGCCTCGATGGCTGAAAAACTGTTTTTT. This gives the protein CASSVGQGASMAEKLFF.

The rearrangement links TRBV6-5 to TRBJ2-7; TRBD1 matches at 8 bases. The CDR3 length is 14 residues. V lost 6 bases, J lost 3 bases, and 7 bases stayed unmatched. The germline V gene has CDR1 MNHEY and CDR2 SVGAGI. CDR3 region: CASRTGAWDYEQYF. The CDR3 coding sequence is TGTGCCAGCAGGACAGGGGCCTGGGACTACGAGCAGTACTTC.

The chain combines TRBV2 with TRBJ2-3; D not certain. The CDR3 loop spans 12 amino acids. Trimming pared 4 bases from V and 0 bases from J, leaving 2 bases between. Germline V gene data show CDR1 as SNHLY and CDR2 as FYNNEI. CDR3 protein: CASSASTDTQYF. The CDR3 DNA reads TGTGCCAGCAGTGCTAGCACAGATACGCAGTATTTT. Full variable domain (rest looked up from reference TRBV2 and TRBJ2-3): EPEVTQTPSHQVTQMGQEVILRCVPISNHLYFYWYRQILGQKVEFLVSFYNNEISEKSEIFDDQFSVERPDGSNFTLKIRSTKLEDSAMYFCASSASTDTQYFGPGTRLTVL.

V and J are TRBV27 and TRBJ2-1; 11 bases are shared with TRBD1. Looked up from germline, CDR1 is MNHEY and CDR2 is SMNVEV (reference sequence). The CDR3 spans 18 residues. V was clipped by 3 bases and J by 7 bases; unmatched bases: 14. The CDR3 sequence is CASSLKGQGAPLLNEQFF. CDR3 bases: TGTGCCAGCAGTTTGAAAGGACAGGGGGCTCCCCTACTTAATGAGCAGTTCTTC.